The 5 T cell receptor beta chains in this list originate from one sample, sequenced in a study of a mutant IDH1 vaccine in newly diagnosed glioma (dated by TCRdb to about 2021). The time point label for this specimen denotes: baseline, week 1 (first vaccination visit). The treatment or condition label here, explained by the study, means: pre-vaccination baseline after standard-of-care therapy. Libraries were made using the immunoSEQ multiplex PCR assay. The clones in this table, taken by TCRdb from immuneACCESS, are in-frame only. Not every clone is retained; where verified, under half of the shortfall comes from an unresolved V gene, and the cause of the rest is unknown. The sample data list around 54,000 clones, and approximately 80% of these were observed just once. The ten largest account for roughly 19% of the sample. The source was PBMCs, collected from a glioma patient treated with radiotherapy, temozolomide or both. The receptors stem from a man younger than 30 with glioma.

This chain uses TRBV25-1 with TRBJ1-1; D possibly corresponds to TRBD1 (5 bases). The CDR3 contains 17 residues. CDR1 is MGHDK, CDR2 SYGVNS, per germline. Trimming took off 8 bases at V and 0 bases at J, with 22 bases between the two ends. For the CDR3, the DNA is TGTGCCAGCCTATCCTCCCTCTACGGGACTTTGAACACTGAAGCTTTCTTT. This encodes CASLSSLYGTLNTEAFF.

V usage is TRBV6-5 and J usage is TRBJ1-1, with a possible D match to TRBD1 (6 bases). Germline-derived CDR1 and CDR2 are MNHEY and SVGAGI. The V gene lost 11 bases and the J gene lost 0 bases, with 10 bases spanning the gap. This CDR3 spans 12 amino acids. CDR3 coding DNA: TGTGCCGCGGGGGGCATGAACACTGAAGCTTTCTTT. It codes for CAAGGMNTEAFF.

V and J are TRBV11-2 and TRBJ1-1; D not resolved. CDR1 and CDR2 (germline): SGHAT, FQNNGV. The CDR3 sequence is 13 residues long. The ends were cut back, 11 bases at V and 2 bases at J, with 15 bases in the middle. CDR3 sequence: CAAQRELNTEAFF. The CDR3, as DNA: TGTGCCGCCCAGAGGGAGCTTAACACTGAAGCTTTCTTT.

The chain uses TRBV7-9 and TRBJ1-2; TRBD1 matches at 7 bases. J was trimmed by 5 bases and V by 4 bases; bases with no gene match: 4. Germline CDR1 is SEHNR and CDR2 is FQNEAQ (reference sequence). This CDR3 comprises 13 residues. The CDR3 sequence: CASSYRGAYGYTF. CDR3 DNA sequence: TGTGCCAGCAGCTACAGGGGCGCGTATGGCTACACCTTC. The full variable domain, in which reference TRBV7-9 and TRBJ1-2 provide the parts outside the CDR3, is DTGVSQNPRHKITKRGQNVTFRCDPISEHNRLYWYRQTLGQGPEFLTYFQNEAQLEKSRLLSDRFSAERPKGSFSTLEIQRTEQGDSAMYLCASSYRGAYGYTFGSGTRLTVV.

The CDR3 loop reads CASSLVTTSPYEQYF. The CDR3 nucleotides are TGTGCCAGCAGCTTAGTTACCACTTCCCCCTACGAGCAGTACTTC. The V gene is TRBV7-8, the J gene TRBJ2-7; D gene uncertain. CDR3 length: 15 amino acids. Germline V gene lookup returns CDR1 SGHVS and CDR2 FQNEAQ. Trimming took off 1 base at V and 2 bases at J, with 12 bases between the two ends.